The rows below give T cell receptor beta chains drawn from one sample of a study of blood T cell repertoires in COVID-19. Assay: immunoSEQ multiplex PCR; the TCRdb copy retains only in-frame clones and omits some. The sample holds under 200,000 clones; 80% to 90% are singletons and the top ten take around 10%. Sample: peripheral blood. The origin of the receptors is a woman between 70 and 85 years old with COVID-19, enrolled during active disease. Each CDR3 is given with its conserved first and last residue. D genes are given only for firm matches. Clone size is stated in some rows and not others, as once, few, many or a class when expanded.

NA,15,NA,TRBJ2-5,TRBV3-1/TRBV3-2,TGTGCCAGCAGCCGCGGACAGACTGTAGATGAGACCCAGTACTTC,CASSRGQTVDETQYF
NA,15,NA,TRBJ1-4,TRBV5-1,TGCGCCAGCAGCCCGACAGGATCGACTAATGAAAAACTGTTTTTT,CASSPTGSTNEKLFF
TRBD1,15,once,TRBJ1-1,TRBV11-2,TGTGCCAGTCGACAGGGCCGAGGCGTGAACACTGAAGCTTTCTTT,CASRQGRGVNTEAFF
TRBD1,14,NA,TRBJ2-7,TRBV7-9,TGTGCCAGCAGCTTAAGGACAGGAACCTACGAGCAGTACTTC,CASSLRTGTYEQYF
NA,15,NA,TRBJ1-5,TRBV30,TGTGCCTGGAATTCCGGCAGGGGAGGCAATCAGCCCCAGCATTTT,CAWNSGRGGNQPQHF
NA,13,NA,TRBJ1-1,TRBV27,TGTGCCAGCAGTTTGGGAGGGGGTCCCAAGACTTTCTTT,CASSLGGGPKTFF
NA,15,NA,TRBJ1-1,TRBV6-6,TGTGCCAGCAGTTTATCCGGGACACACAACACTGAAGCTTTCTTT,CASSLSGTHNTEAFF
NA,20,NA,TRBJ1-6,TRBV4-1,TGCGCCAGCAGCCGACTTGCGGTTCAGGGGTCGAGTTCCTATAATTCACCCCTCCACTTT,CASSRLAVQGSSSYNSPLHF
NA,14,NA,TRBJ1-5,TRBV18,TGTGCCAGCTCACCCCAGACAGGAAATCAGCCCCAGCATTTT,CASSPQTGNQPQHF
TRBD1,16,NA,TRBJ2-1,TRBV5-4,TGTGCCAGCAGCTTGAGTAAAGGGACAGGGAGTCATGAGCAGTTCTTC,CASSLSKGTGSHEQFF
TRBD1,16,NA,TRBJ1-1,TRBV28,TGTGCCAGCAGTTTCTACCCGACAGGGGAGTACACTGAAGCTTTCTTT,CASSFYPTGEYTEAFF
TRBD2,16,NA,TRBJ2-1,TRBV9,TGTGCCAGCAGCGCACGGACTAGCGGGGGCTTCAATGAGCAGTTCTTC,CASSARTSGGFNEQFF
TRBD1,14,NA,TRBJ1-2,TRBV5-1,TGCGCCAGCGATCCAGGGGGTTCCAACTATGGCTACACCTTC,CASDPGGSNYGYTF
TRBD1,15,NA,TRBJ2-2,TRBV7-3,TGTGCCAGCAGCCCCCTCGGGACAGCAGGAGGGGAGCTGTTTTTT,CASSPLGTAGGELFF
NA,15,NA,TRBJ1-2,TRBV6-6,TGTGCCAGCAGTCCCCGGTCAGCGGTCGACTATGGCTACACCTTC,CASSPRSAVDYGYTF
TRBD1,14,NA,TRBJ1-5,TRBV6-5,TGTGCCAGCTCTCCCAGGGGGCGGGATCAGCCCCAGCATTTT,CASSPRGRDQPQHF
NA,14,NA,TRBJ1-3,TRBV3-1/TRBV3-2,TGTGCCAGCAGCCTCGGGACAACTGGAAACACCATATATTTT,CASSLGTTGNTIYF
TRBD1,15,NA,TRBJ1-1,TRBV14,TGTGCCAGCAGCCAAGGGCAGGGGGCGTGGACTGAAGCTTTCTTT,CASSQGQGAWTEAFF
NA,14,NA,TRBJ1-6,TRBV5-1,TGCGCCAGCAGCTTGGAACAGTTCAATTCACCCCTCCACTTT,CASSLEQFNSPLHF
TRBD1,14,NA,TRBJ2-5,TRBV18,TGTGCCAGCTCACCCCAGACAGGGTCCGAGACCCAGTACTTC,CASSPQTGSETQYF
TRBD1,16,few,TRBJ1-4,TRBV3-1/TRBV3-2,TGTGCCAGCAGCCAAACCAGGGGGACTAGGGATGAAAAACTGTTTTTT,CASSQTRGTRDEKLFF
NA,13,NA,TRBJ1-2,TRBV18,TGTGCCAGCTCACCAGGGGAGAACTATGGCTACACCTTC,CASSPGENYGYTF
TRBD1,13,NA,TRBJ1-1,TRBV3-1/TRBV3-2,TGTGCCAGCAGCCTTGGGACAGGGACTGAAGCTTTCTTT,CASSLGTGTEAFF
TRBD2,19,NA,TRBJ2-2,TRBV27,TGTGCCAGCACTCCTCACCTAGCGGGGGGGCCGCGCGACACCGGGGAGCTGTTTTTT,CASTPHLAGGPRDTGELFF
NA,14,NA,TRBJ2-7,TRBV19,TGTGCCAGTAGTGTCTCAGGAAGTGGCACCGAGCAGTACTTC,CASSVSGSGTEQYF
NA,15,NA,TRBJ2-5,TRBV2,TGTGCCAGCCTCCGGGCAGGGGTGGTTCAAGAGACCCAGTACTTC,CASLRAGVVQETQYF
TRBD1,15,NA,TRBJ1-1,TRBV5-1,TGCGCCAGCAGCCCACGGACAGGGAGTGAGAGTGAAGCTTTCTTT,CASSPRTGSESEAFF
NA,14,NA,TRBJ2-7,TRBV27,TGTGCCAGCAGTGCGCATAGCGGCTCCTACGAGCAGTACTTC,CASSAHSGSYEQYF
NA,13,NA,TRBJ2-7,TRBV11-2,TGTGCCAGCAGCTTTTTGATAGAGGAGGAGCAGTACTTC,CASSFLIEEEQYF
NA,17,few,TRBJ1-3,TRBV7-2,TGTGCCAGCAGCTTAGGACCCCCGGGACTTTCTGGAAACACCATATATTTT,CASSLGPPGLSGNTIYF
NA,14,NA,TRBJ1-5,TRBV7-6,TGTGCCAGCAGCTTAGGTCAGGGCAATCAGCCCCAGCATTTT,CASSLGQGNQPQHF
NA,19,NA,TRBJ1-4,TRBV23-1,TGCGCCAGCAGTCAATCGTACAGGGCTACGCGGGCGGTGGGTGAAAAACTGTTTTTT,CASSQSYRATRAVGEKLFF
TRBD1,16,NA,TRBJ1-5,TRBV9,TGTGCCAGCAGCGTAGGGGACAGGCCGAATCTTTATCCCCAGCATTTT,CASSVGDRPNLYPQHF
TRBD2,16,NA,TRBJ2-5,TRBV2,TGTGCCAGCAGTGAAGATAGGGCGGGGGGACAAGAGACCCAGTACTTC,CASSEDRAGGQETQYF
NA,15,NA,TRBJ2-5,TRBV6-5,TGTGCCAGCAGTAACCAACTAGGCCCCGGAGAGACCCAGTACTTC,CASSNQLGPGETQYF
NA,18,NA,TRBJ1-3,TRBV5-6,TGTGCCAGCAGCCGACTGATGGGTCCGGACTACTCTGGAAACACCATATATTTT,CASSRLMGPDYSGNTIYF
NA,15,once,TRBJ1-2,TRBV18,TGTGCCAGCTCACCAGGGGCAGCGATGAACTATGGCTACACCTTC,CASSPGAAMNYGYTF
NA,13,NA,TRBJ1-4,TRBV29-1,TGCAGCGCAGCCGGGTTAGGGGGTGAAAAACTGTTTTTT,CSAAGLGGEKLFF
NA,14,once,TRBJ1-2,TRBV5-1,TGCGCCAGCAGCTTGGAGACAGCGAAGTTAGGCTACACCTTC,CASSLETAKLGYTF
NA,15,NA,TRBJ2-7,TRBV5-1,TGCGCCAGCAGCCAACAGGGTGGGGTGTCCTACGAGCAGTACTTC,CASSQQGGVSYEQYF
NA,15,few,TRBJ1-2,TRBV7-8,TGTGCCAGCAGCTTTACCGCGGGGGGCGCGAAGGGCTACACCTTC,CASSFTAGGAKGYTF
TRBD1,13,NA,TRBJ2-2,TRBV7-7,TGTGCCAGCAGCTCACAGGGGGTCGGGGAGCTGTTTTTT,CASSSQGVGELFF
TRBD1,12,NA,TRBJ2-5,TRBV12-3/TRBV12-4,TGTGCCAGCAGTATCACAGGGGGCCACCAGTACTTC,CASSITGGHQYF
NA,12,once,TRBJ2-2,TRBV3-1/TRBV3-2,TGTGCCAGCAGCCAAGAGCGGGGGGAGCTGTTTTTT,CASSQERGELFF
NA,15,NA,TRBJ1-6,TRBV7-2,TGTGCCAGCAGCTCCAGCGGGGAGTTGCATTCACCCCTCCACTTT,CASSSSGELHSPLHF
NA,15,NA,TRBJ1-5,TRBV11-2,TGTGCCAGCAGCTTAGATCGGTTGGGGCTTCAGCCCCAGCATTTT,CASSLDRLGLQPQHF
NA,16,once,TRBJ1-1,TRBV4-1,TGCGCCAGCAGCTCGTCCGGTTGGTATCAGAACACTGAAGCTTTCTTT,CASSSSGWYQNTEAFF
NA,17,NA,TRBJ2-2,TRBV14,TGTGCCAGCAGCCAAGCCTTGGGCAGGGATTACACCGGGGAGCTGTTTTTT,CASSQALGRDYTGELFF
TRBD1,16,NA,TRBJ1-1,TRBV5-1,TGCGCCAGCAGCTCAACCCTCCGAGGGCAGGGGGATGAAGCTTTCTTT,CASSSTLRGQGDEAFF
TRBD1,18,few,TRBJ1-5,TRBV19,TGTGCCAGTAGCAAACAGGGGCTCCGGATGGGTAGCAATCAGCCCCAGCATTTT,CASSKQGLRMGSNQPQHF
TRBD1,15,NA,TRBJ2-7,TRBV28,TGTGCCAGCAGCCCTCCCAACAGGGGGCACCACGAGCAGTACTTC,CASSPPNRGHHEQYF
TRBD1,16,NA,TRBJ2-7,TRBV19,TGTGCCAGTAGTACTACATCAGGGGGCCGTCCCTACGAGCAGTACTTC,CASSTTSGGRPYEQYF
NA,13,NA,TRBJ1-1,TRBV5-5,TGTGCCAGCAGCTTCTCCGGGGGCACTGAAGCTTTCTTT,CASSFSGGTEAFF
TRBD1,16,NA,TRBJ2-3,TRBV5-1,TGCGCCAGCAGGTCCGGGACAGGGCAATACACAGATACGCAGTATTTT,CASRSGTGQYTDTQYF
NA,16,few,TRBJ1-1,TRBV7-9,TGTGCCAGCAGCTTAGCAGGGAGTCAGTACAACACTGAAGCTTTCTTT,CASSLAGSQYNTEAFF
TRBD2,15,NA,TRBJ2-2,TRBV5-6,TGTGCCAGCAGCTTGAGGGGACTAGGGACCGGGGAGCTGTTTTTT,CASSLRGLGTGELFF
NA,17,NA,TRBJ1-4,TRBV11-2,TGTGCCAGCAGCTTAGAGGGTGGGGCGTGGGGTAATGAAAAACTGTTTTTT,CASSLEGGAWGNEKLFF
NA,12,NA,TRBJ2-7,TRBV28,TGTGCCAGCTCGGGTTCCTCCTACGAGCAGTACTTC,CASSGSSYEQYF
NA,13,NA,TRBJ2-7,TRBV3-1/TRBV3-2,TGTGCCAGCAGCCTCCGGGGGATCTACGAGCAGTACTTC,CASSLRGIYEQYF